This T cell receptor beta chain was obtained from a study of cytomegalovirus exposure and HLA in healthy donors. Whole-study context: Some 85 million unique TCRs, all from HLA-typed donors, were included in an early release of the data. Points from the study as a whole: Among the most significant clusters, several appeared linked to common viral pathogens in a later analysis. Some V segments, including TRBV6-2 and TRBV6-3, were excluded as indistinguishable.

PCR was performed using 60 Vbeta and 13 Jbeta primers. The protocol was immunoSEQ multiplex PCR, while the TCRdb copy is restricted to in-frame clones and leaves out a portion. The repertoire holds some 150,000 clones, with roughly 71% as singletons. Each donor's status was that of a healthy bone marrow donor. The length of the CDR3 is 15 residues. In germline, CDR1 is MNHNS, CDR2 SASEGT. Trimming removed 6 bases at V and 0 bases at J, with 12 bases between. Concerning this clone: Antigen unknown.

Material: PBMCs. The source of this sequence is a man aged 25-45 years in good health and CMV-seronegative. J is TRBJ1-3 and V is TRBV6-1, with D possibly being TRBD1 (5 bases). In DNA, the CDR3 is TGTGCCAGCAGACAGGTTATGAGCTCTGGAAACACCATATATTTT. Its protein product is CASRQVMSSGNTIYF.